Shown below are 26 T cell receptor beta chains from a single sample sequenced in a study of blood T cell repertoires in COVID-19. Using immunoSEQ multiplex PCR, the repertoire was profiled, and TCRdb retains in-frame clones only, with some absent. The table records nearly 70,000 clones, 91% of them present only once. Sequencing was performed on peripheral blood. These receptors all stem from a middle-aged man with COVID-19, enrolled during active disease.

This chain uses TRBV12-1 with TRBJ1-2; the D call TRBD1 from the table was never checked on the DNA. TRBV12-1 corresponds to a pseudogene. This CDR3 spans 15 amino acids. The CDR3 is CASSFPGETNYGYTF. The CDR3 DNA reads as TGTGCCAGCAGCTTCCCAGGGGAAACTAACTATGGCTACACCTTC.

The chain recombines TRBV10-3 with TRBJ2-3; 8 bases map to TRBD2. The CDR3 covers 18 residues. J gave up 6 bases and V 2 bases, and 16 bases lay outside the gene matches. Germline CDR1 reads ENHRY; CDR2 reads SYGVKD. The CDR3 nucleotides are TGTGCCATCAGTGAGGAGTCCTCCCGGGGGGGCCGGACGGATACGCAGTATTTT. It translates to CAISEESSRGGRTDTQYF.

The rearrangement uses TRBV5-4 and TRBJ1-2, with TRBD1 matching 10 bases. CDR3 length: 15 amino acids. J gave up 6 bases and V 0 bases, and 5 bases lay outside the gene matches. Germline V gives CDR1 SGHNT, CDR2 YYREEE (reference sequence). The CDR3 loop reads CASSLVGDRGHGYTF. CDR3 in DNA: TGTGCCAGCAGCTTGGTGGGGGACAGGGGCCATGGCTACACCTTC.

The V call is TRBV24-1, the J call TRBJ2-2, with 12 nucleotides matching TRBD1. This CDR3 is 17 amino acids long. Losses at the gene ends were 7 bases for V and 3 bases for J; bases not matched to a gene: 8. The germline V gene encodes CDR1 KGHDR and CDR2 SFDVKD. The CDR3 sequence: CATSGTGGSSDTGELFF. Written as DNA, the CDR3 is TGTGCCACCAGCGGGACAGGGGGCTCGTCGGACACCGGGGAGCTGTTTTTT.

The chain combines TRBV2 with TRBJ1-5, with TRBD1 matching 8 bases. Germline trimming cut 6 bases from V and 1 base from J; bases unmatched to any gene: 14. The CDR3 loop spans 18 amino acids. Germline CDR1 is SNHLY and CDR2 is FYNNEI. CDR3 DNA: TGTGCCAGCAGCAGCCGGGACAGGAGACTCCTAAGCAATCAGCCCCAGCATTTT. It codes for CASSSRDRRLLSNQPQHF.

CDR3 sequence reads: CASSIEGGSNSNQPQHF. In DNA form, the CDR3 reads TGTGCCAGTAGTATAGAAGGGGGTAGCAATAGCAATCAGCCCCAGCATTTT. V gene TRBV19 combines with J gene TRBJ1-5, with D perhaps TRBD1 (6 bases). The CDR3 sequence is 17 residues long. V was clipped by 0 bases and J by 0 bases, with 12 bases between them. In germline, CDR1 is LNHDA, CDR2 SQIVND (reference sequence).

The gene calls are TRBV30 and TRBJ2-7; 11 bases agree with TRBD1. The germline V gene has CDR1 GTSNPN and CDR2 SVGIG (reference sequence). This CDR3 has 13 residues. V shed 5 bases and J 5 bases; nucleotides not matched to a gene: 5. The CDR3 nucleotides are TGTGCCTGGCACAGGACAGGGGGCCACGAGCAGTACTTC. Translation: CAWHRTGGHEQYF.

V and J are TRBV18 and TRBJ1-2, with 7 bases fitting TRBD1. V lost 3 bases, J lost 3 bases, and 13 bases stayed unmatched. Germline lookup yields CDR1 KGHSH and CDR2 LQKENI. This CDR3 region has 17 residues. CDR3 sequence: CASSPRFSRDRDYGYTF. CDR3 DNA: TGTGCCAGCTCACCGCGATTTAGCCGGGACAGAGACTATGGCTACACCTTC.

This clone was found a few times. The V and J genes are TRBV3-1 (or the pseudogene TRBV3-2) and TRBJ1-5, with D perhaps TRBD1 (5 bases). Germline V gene data show CDR1 as LGHDT and CDR2 as YNNKEL (reference sequence). V was cut by 1 base and J by 5 bases, with 15 bases left in between. CDR3 length equals 16 residues. In DNA, the CDR3 is TGTGCCAGCAGCCAAGGGCCTACAGGTTCTCATCAGCCCCAGCATTTT. The encoded protein is CASSQGPTGSHQPQHF.

The chain couples TRBV30 to TRBJ1-6; 7 nucleotides line up with TRBD1. The V segment lost 3 bases and the J segment 5 bases; nucleotides outside the gene matches: 1. CDR1 and CDR2 (germline): GTSNPN, SVGIG (reference sequence). CDR3 length: 13 residues. Written as DNA, the CDR3 is TGTGCCTGGAGGGGGACAGATAATTCACCCCTCCACTTT. Its translation: CAWRGTDNSPLHF.

The count of this clone is one. This chain joins TRBV11-2 and TRBJ1-1, with 7 bases matching TRBD1. J gave up 7 bases and V 1 base, and 6 bases lay outside the gene matches. This CDR3 spans 14 amino acids. The germline CDR1 and CDR2 sequences are SGHAT and FQNNGV. The CDR3 DNA reads as TGTGCCAGCAGCTTAGCGGTACAGGGGATTGAAGCTTTCTTT. Amino acids: CASSLAVQGIEAFF.

The chain combines TRBV7-9 with TRBJ2-1, with TRBD2 matching 13 bases. Germline loops: CDR1 SEHNR, CDR2 FQNEAQ (reference sequence). After removal of 4 bases from V and 0 bases from J, the junction contained 6 bases not matched to a gene. The CDR3 runs to 18 residues. CDR3 sequence reads: CASSSEGLAGTSYNEQFF. The CDR3 nucleotides read TGTGCCAGCAGCTCAGAGGGACTAGCGGGGACCTCCTACAATGAGCAGTTCTTC.

The V call is TRBV5-1, the J call TRBJ2-1, with 7 nucleotides matching TRBD1. CDR1 and CDR2 (germline): SGHRS, YFSETQ. This CDR3 has 14 residues. V was pared by 6 bases and J by 4 bases, with 7 bases of the junction left unmatched. CDR3 nucleotides: TGCGCCAGCACCTGGACAGGCGCATACAATGAGCAGTTCTTC. Encoded protein: CASTWTGAYNEQFF.

This chain joins TRBV30 and TRBJ1-3; D is uncertain. The V gene lost 0 bases and the J gene lost 0 bases, with 9 bases spanning the gap. Looked up from germline, CDR1 is GTSNPN and CDR2 is SVGIG (reference sequence). This CDR3 is built from 15 residues. The CDR3 DNA is TGTGCCTGGAGTGTTACGGGATCCTCTGGAAACACCATATATTTT. Protein product: CAWSVTGSSGNTIYF.

V gene TRBV25-1 combines with J gene TRBJ1-2, with D tentatively TRBD1 (6 bases). CDR3 length equals 17 residues. CDR1 and CDR2 from the germline V gene are MGHDK and SYGVNS. Deletions cut 7 bases from V and 0 bases from J, with 21 bases between. The DNA of the CDR3 is TGTGCCAGCATGGGCCGGGACATCAACTCGGCTAACTATGGCTACACCTTC. Its translation is CASMGRDINSANYGYTF.

The CDR3 here is CASRPLAVRGINEQFF. As DNA, the CDR3 is TGTGCCAGCAGACCATTAGCGGTGCGGGGTATCAATGAGCAGTTCTTC. The genes are TRBV27 and TRBJ2-1; a possible D gene is TRBD2 (6 bases). Trimming shortened V by 6 bases and J by 6 bases, and 21 bases separated the two germline ends. Germline CDR1 reads MNHEY; CDR2 reads SMNVEV (reference sequence). The length of the CDR3 is 16 residues.

This chain uses TRBV30 with TRBJ1-2, with 7 nucleotides matching TRBD1. Germline CDR1 GTSNPN, CDR2 SVGIG (reference sequence). The CDR3 covers 18 residues. V was clipped by 3 bases and J by 0 bases; unmatched bases: 16. CDR3 amino acids: CAWRRFLQGVEPNYGYTF. The CDR3 region has the DNA TGTGCCTGGAGGCGCTTCCTTCAGGGGGTTGAGCCTAACTATGGCTACACCTTC.

The V gene is TRBV2, the J gene TRBJ1-5; D is ambiguous. This CDR3 comprises 14 residues. With 2 bases removed from V and 0 bases from J, the gap between germline ends came to 5 bases. In germline, CDR1 is SNHLY, CDR2 FYNNEI. This CDR3 is CASSETVSNQPQHF. The CDR3, as DNA: TGTGCCAGCAGTGAAACAGTTAGCAATCAGCCCCAGCATTTT.

This clone was detected only once. This chain links TRBV18 with TRBJ1-3, with 7 bases identical to TRBD1. The CDR3 is made up of 14 amino acids. From germline, CDR1 is KGHSH and CDR2 LQKENI. Trimming took 6 bases from V and 2 from J; bases not matched to a gene: 4. The CDR3 DNA reads as TGTGCCAGCTCGTCTACAGGGGCTGGAAACACCATATATTTT. This encodes CASSSTGAGNTIYF.

This chain joins TRBV19 and TRBJ1-1; D is unclear. Trimming stripped 7 bases from V and 11 bases from J, with 17 bases between. The CDR3 length is 12 residues. In germline, CDR1 is LNHDA, CDR2 SQIVND (reference sequence). CDR3 amino acids: CASKYLAVAAFF. In nucleotides, the CDR3 is TGTGCCAGTAAGTACCTGGCAGTCGCTGCTTTCTTT.

The V and J genes are TRBV5-1 and TRBJ1-5, with D tentatively TRBD1 (5 bases). The CDR3 runs 16 residues. CDR1 SGHRS and CDR2 YFSETQ come from the germline V gene. Deletions cut 0 bases from V and 9 bases from J, with 19 bases between. CDR3 region: CASSLVFRTREGPQHF. CDR3 DNA sequence: TGCGCCAGCAGCTTGGTGTTTAGGACACGGGAGGGGCCCCAGCATTTT.

This chain uses TRBV7-6 with TRBJ2-2, with D possibly matching TRBD2 (5 bases). CDR3 length: 17 amino acids. The germline V gene encodes CDR1 SGHVS and CDR2 FNYEAQ. V lost 0 bases and J 5 bases, leaving 16 bases between the germline ends. The CDR3 is CASSLAWRGQGTGELFF. CDR3 nucleotides: TGTGCCAGCAGCTTAGCGTGGAGAGGGCAAGGAACCGGGGAGCTGTTTTTT.

This clone was found a few times. V usage is TRBV6-6 and J usage is TRBJ1-5, with 7 bases fitting TRBD1. V dropped 7 bases and J dropped 7; count of bases not matched to a gene: 7. CDR1 is MNHNY, CDR2 SVGAGI, per germline (reference sequence). This CDR3 has 13 amino acids. The CDR3 nucleotides read TGTGCCAGCACCTTACAGGGGCGGCAGCCCCAGCATTTT. Its translation: CASTLQGRQPQHF.

This clone was picked up one time. The DNA of the CDR3 is TGCGCCAGCAGCCAAGACAGAGGACAGACTGGCTACACCTTC. Translating it yields CASSQDRGQTGYTF. The chain combines TRBV4-1 with TRBJ1-2, with D tentatively TRBD1 (6 bases). Between the trimmed V and J ends, which lost 0 bases and 7 bases, there was a span of 12 bases. Looked up from germline, CDR1 is MGHRA and CDR2 is YSYEKL. CDR3 size: 14 residues.

J is TRBJ2-7 and V is TRBV6-1; 9 bases agree with TRBD1. This CDR3 has 12 residues. The J segment lost 6 bases and the V segment lost 7 bases, leaving 4 bases of the junction unmatched. Germline CDR1 is MNHNS and CDR2 is SASEGT. The CDR3 sequence: CASIGTGTEQYF. The DNA for the CDR3 is TGTGCCAGCATTGGGACAGGGACCGAGCAGTACTTC.

The rearrangement links TRBV19 to TRBJ1-4; tentatively, D is TRBD1 (5 bases). Trimming took off 11 bases at V and 0 bases at J, with 10 bases between the two ends. The CDR3 covers 13 residues. Per germline, CDR1 LNHDA and CDR2 SQIVND (reference sequence). CDR3: CAGRQPTNEKLFF. The CDR3 bases are TGTGCCGGCCGACAGCCAACTAATGAAAAACTGTTTTTT.